The rows below give T cell receptor beta chains drawn from one sample of a study of blood T cell repertoires in COVID-19. Some clones are missing from TCRdb's copy, which holds only in-frame ones; the method was immunoSEQ multiplex PCR. The table lists around 440,000 clones, more than 70% of them singletons, with roughly 13% in the top ten. The sequenced sample was peripheral blood. These receptors were obtained from a woman between 50 and 59 years old with COVID-19, enrolled during active disease. Each CDR3 is given with its conserved first and last residue. A D gene is named only where the DNA matches it firmly. Size is omitted from some rows. Given values are once, few, many or a class for expanded clones.

d_gene,v_gene,j_gene,abundance,CDR3nt,CDR3aa
-,TRBV19,TRBJ2-2,-,TGTGCCAGTAGTATGGATTACGTGGGGGCAGGCACCGGGGAGCTGTTTTTT,CASSMDYVGAGTGELFF
-,TRBV6-6,TRBJ1-1,-,TGTGCCAGCAGTTACACTAGGACAGCCCCGAACACTGAAGCTTTCTTT,CASSYTRTAPNTEAFF
-,TRBV6-5,TRBJ2-7,-,TGTGCCAGCAGTCCCCCAAATAAGGGAGCCTACGAGCAGTACTTC,CASSPPNKGAYEQYF
-,TRBV13,TRBJ2-7,-,TGTGCCAGCTCCGGGGGGCTCTACGAGCAGTACTTC,CASSGGLYEQYF
-,TRBV3-1/TRBV3-2,TRBJ1-4,once,TGTGCCAGCAGCAGCCATGGGTTCGCGGAGACTAATGAAAAACTGTTTTTT,CASSSHGFAETNEKLFF
-,TRBV14,TRBJ2-7,-,TGTGCCAGCAGCCTAATAAAGGGTGGAGGCTACGAGCAGTACTTC,CASSLIKGGGYEQYF
-,TRBV24-1,TRBJ2-5,-,TGTAGCTCGGGTGGCGGGGGCGGAACCCAGTACTTC,CSSGGGGGTQYF
TRBD2,TRBV9,TRBJ2-2,-,TGTGCCAGCAGCGGTCGACTAGCGGCCTACACCGGGGAGCTGTTTTTT,CASSGRLAAYTGELFF
-,TRBV6-6,TRBJ1-1,-,TGTGCCAGCAGTTCGGGAACAACCGGACGGCTGGGGGGAGCTTTCTTT,CASSSGTTGRLGGAFF
-,TRBV2,TRBJ2-1,-,TGTGCCAGCAGTGCAGGGGCCTGGAATGAGCAGTTCTTC,CASSAGAWNEQFF
TRBD1,TRBV11-2,TRBJ1-1,-,TGTGCCAGCAGACTCCTCCTACAGGGGATGGGTGAAGCTTTCTTT,CASRLLLQGMGEAFF
-,TRBV28,TRBJ2-7,-,TGTGCCAGCAGTTTATACAGCTACGAGCAGTACTTC,CASSLYSYEQYF
TRBD1,TRBV5-1,TRBJ2-3,-,TGCGCCAGCAGCTCTCGGGACAGGGAGACAGATACGCAGTATTTT,CASSSRDRETDTQYF
TRBD2,TRBV18,TRBJ2-7,-,TGTGCCAGCTCACCACGGGGGGGCGAGCAGTACTTC,CASSPRGGEQYF
-,TRBV6-6,TRBJ1-2,-,TGTGCCAGCAGTTATTTCCTCGGGACACCTTATGGCTACACCTTC,CASSYFLGTPYGYTF
TRBD1,TRBV28,TRBJ1-2,-,TGTGCCAGCCAGTTCAGGGGGACTAACTATGGCTACACCTTC,CASQFRGTNYGYTF
TRBD2,TRBV11-2,TRBJ2-7,-,TGTGCCAGCAGCCCTGGGGGGGGTGGCTACGAGCAGTACTTC,CASSPGGGGYEQYF
-,TRBV7-9,TRBJ2-2,few,TGTGCCAGCAGCCTATTTAGGGGAGGCACCGGGGAGCTGTTTTTT,CASSLFRGGTGELFF
TRBD1,TRBV3-1/TRBV3-2,TRBJ1-4,once,TGTGCCAGCAGCCCCGGACAGGGGAGAGAAAAACTGTTTTTT,CASSPGQGREKLFF
-,TRBV27,TRBJ2-2,-,TGTGCCAGCAGTCCACTATTAAAAATCCCCCCCGGGGAGCTGTTTTTT,CASSPLLKIPPGELFF
-,TRBV28,TRBJ1-5,-,TGTGCCAGCAGACGATACAGTGCCTATAGCAATCAGCCCCAGCATTTT,CASRRYSAYSNQPQHF
TRBD2,TRBV10-3,TRBJ2-3,-,TGTGCCACTCACCCCGGGACTAGCGGGGTCACAGATACGCAGTATTTT,CATHPGTSGVTDTQYF
TRBD2,TRBV9,TRBJ2-1,-,TGTGCCAGCAGTTCACTAGCGGGGGGGTCCTACAATGAGCAGTTCTTC,CASSSLAGGSYNEQFF
TRBD2,TRBV5-6,TRBJ2-2,-,TGTGCCAGCAGCCCAATTGGAGCGGGGGGTGCCGGGGAGCTGTTTTTT,CASSPIGAGGAGELFF
-,TRBV5-8,TRBJ2-4,once,TGTGCCAGCAGCCTAAGAGTATACCTTTCCTTAGCCAAAAACATTCAGTACTTC,CASSLRVYLSLAKNIQYF